A selection of T cell receptor beta chains follows, all from one sample in a study of graft-versus-host responses after intestinal transplantation. Profiling relied on immunoSEQ multiplex PCR, and the TCRdb table lists in-frame clones only, not all of them. The sample holds roughly 1,600 clones, 77% seen once. The starting material was ileum tissue, obtained about 500 days after transplant. These receptors were collected from a human patient who received an intestinal transplant, so some T cells may come from the graft donor. The CDR3 runs from the conserved cysteine through the conserved F or W. A D gene is named only where the DNA matches it firmly. Only some rows state a clone size, as once, few, many or a class for expanded clones.

clone size	D gene	V gene	J gene	CDR3 DNA	CDR3 protein
-	TRBD1	TRBV5-1	TRBJ2-1	TGCGCCAGCAGCCACAGACAGGGTCCCATCCATGAGCAGTTCTTC	CASSHRQGPIHEQFF
-	TRBD2	TRBV7-2	TRBJ2-5	TGTGCCAGCAGCTTAGGAGGCGGGCTAGCGGCCCGGGAGACCCAGTACTTC	CASSLGGGLAARETQYF
large	TRBD2	TRBV29-1	TRBJ2-1	TGCAGCCATGGACTAGCCCTCTACAATGAGCAGTTCTTC	CSHGLALYNEQFF
-	TRBD1	TRBV28	TRBJ1-5	TGTGCCAGCAGCTACAGGGGATTCGGAAGTCAGCCCCAGCATTTT	CASSYRGFGSQPQHF
-	-	TRBV13	TRBJ1-2	TGTGCCAGCAGCTTAGGTGGAGGGCCTACTAACTATGGCTACACCTTC	CASSLGGGPTNYGYTF
-	-	TRBV9	TRBJ2-7	TGTGCCAGCAGCGACGGACAGTCCTACGAGCAGTACTTC	CASSDGQSYEQYF
once	TRBD1	TRBV5-4	TRBJ1-1	TGTGCCAGCAGCTCTCCGACAGGGATGAACACTGAAGCTTTCTTT	CASSSPTGMNTEAFF
-	-	TRBV28	TRBJ2-3	TGTGCCAGCAGCCTCGGGCGTAGCGGAAGCACAGATACGCAGTATTTT	CASSLGRSGSTDTQYF
-	TRBD2	TRBV14	TRBJ2-1	TGTGCCAGCAGCCTTAATCCGGGAGGGCCGGGGAATGAGCAGTTCTTC	CASSLNPGGPGNEQFF
-	-	TRBV9	TRBJ2-5	TGTGCCAGCAGCGTAGGCGATCAGGGAGGGGGAGAGACCCAGTACTTC	CASSVGDQGGGETQYF
-	-	TRBV5-5	TRBJ1-2	TGTGCCAGCAGCATATACGACTATGGCTACACCTTC	CASSIYDYGYTF
once	TRBD2	TRBV7-2	TRBJ2-1	TGTGCCAACGAAGGCGTAGCGGGAGAGGACCCGACGTGGGAGCAGTTCTTC	CANEGVAGEDPTWEQFF
-	-	TRBV7-2	TRBJ1-2	TGTGCCAGCAGCCCCCCAAGCGGAAATGGCTACACCTTC	CASSPPSGNGYTF
-	TRBD2	TRBV6-1	TRBJ2-7	TGTGCCAGCAGTGAACTAGCGGGGACCCCCTCCTACGAGCAGTACTTC	CASSELAGTPSYEQYF
-	-	TRBV19	TRBJ1-1	TGTGCCAGTATGGGAAGGGGATCGAACACTGAAGCTTTCTTT	CASMGRGSNTEAFF
-	-	TRBV7-3	TRBJ2-4	TGTGCCAGCAGCCCCGACCCACGAGGGGCCAAAAACATTCAGTACTTC	CASSPDPRGAKNIQYF
-	-	TRBV7-4	TRBJ2-2	TGTGCCAGCAGCACGCAGGGAACGAACACCGGGGAGCTGTTTTTT	CASSTQGTNTGELFF
-	-	TRBV5-1	TRBJ1-2	TGCGCCAGCAGCCCCCTGGCAGGGAGTATTGGCTACACCTTC	CASSPLAGSIGYTF
few	-	TRBV5-1	TRBJ1-1	TGCGCCAGCAGGGGACCGGGTCGGGACACTGAAGCTTTCTTT	CASRGPGRDTEAFF
-	TRBD1	TRBV25-1	TRBJ2-5	TGTGCCAGCAGTGAATCCCCACCGGGACAGGGGGGAGAGACCCAGTACTTC	CASSESPPGQGGETQYF
-	TRBD2	TRBV5-6	TRBJ2-5	TGTGCCAGCAGCTTGGCACTAGCGGGCATGGAGACCCAGTACTTC	CASSLALAGMETQYF
-	-	TRBV5-1	TRBJ1-1	TGCGCCAGCAGCCCAGTGGGGGCGAACACTGAAGCTTTCTTT	CASSPVGANTEAFF
-	TRBD2	TRBV9	TRBJ2-3	TGTGCCAGCAGCGTAGAGGGCCTAGCGGGAGGGCCGGTAGATACGCAGTATTTT	CASSVEGLAGGPVDTQYF
-	-	TRBV28	TRBJ1-1	TGTGCCAGCAGTTTAAGGGAGTACACTGAAGCTTTCTTT	CASSLREYTEAFF
-	-	TRBV6-5	TRBJ1-4	TGTGCCAGCAGTTACTCCCGGGGCAGTGAAAAACTGTTTTTT	CASSYSRGSEKLFF
few	-	TRBV6-7	TRBJ2-7	TGTGCCAAACGGACAGCGGCTACTTACGAGCAGTACTTC	CAKRTAATYEQYF
once	-	TRBV27	TRBJ2-3	TGTGCCAGCAGTTTATTCTCCCTTAGGGCTAGCACAGATACGCAGTATTTT	CASSLFSLRASTDTQYF
-	TRBD1	TRBV5-6	TRBJ1-1	TGTGCCAGCAGCATATTATACAGGGGAAGGAACACTGAAGCTTTCTTT	CASSILYRGRNTEAFF